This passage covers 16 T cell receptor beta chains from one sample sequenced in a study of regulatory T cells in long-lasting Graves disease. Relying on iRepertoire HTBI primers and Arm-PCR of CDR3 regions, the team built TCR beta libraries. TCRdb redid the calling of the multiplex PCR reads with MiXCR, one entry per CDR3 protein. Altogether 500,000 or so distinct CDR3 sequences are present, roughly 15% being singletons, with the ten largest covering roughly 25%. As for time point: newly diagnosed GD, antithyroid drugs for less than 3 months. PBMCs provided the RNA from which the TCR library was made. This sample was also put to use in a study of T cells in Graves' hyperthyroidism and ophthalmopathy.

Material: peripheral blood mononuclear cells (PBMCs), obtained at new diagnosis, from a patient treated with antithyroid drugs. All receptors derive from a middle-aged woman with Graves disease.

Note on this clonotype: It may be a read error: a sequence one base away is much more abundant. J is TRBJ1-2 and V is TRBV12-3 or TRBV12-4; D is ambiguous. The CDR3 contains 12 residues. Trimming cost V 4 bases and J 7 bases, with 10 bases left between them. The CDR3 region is CASSSTLVGYTF. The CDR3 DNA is TGTGCCAGCAGTTCCACCCTAGTTGGCTACACCTTC.

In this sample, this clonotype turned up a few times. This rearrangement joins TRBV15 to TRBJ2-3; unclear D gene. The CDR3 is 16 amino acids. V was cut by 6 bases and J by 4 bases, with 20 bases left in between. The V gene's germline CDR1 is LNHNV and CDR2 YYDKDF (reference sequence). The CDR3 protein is CATSSLLIVGADTQYF. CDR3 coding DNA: TGTGCCACCAGTTCCTTACTGATTGTCGGAGCAGATACGCAGTATTTT.

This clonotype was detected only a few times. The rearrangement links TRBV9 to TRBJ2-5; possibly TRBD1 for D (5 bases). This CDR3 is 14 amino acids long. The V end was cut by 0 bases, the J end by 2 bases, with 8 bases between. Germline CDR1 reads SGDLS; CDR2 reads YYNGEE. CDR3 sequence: CASSVGQKQETQYF. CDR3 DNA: TGTGCCAGCAGCGTAGGACAGAAACAAGAGACCCAGTACTTC.

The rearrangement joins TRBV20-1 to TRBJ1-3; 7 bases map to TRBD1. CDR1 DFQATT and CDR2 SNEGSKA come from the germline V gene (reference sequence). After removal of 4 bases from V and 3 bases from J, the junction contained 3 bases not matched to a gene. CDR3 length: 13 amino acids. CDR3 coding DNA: TGCAGTGCTATATACAGGGGTGGAAACACCATATATTTT. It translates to CSAIYRGGNTIYF.

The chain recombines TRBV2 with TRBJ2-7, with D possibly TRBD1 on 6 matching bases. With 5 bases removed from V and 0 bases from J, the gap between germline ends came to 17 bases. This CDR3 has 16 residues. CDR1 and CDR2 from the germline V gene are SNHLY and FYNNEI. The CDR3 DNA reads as TGTGCCAGCAGTTATATCCCAGGGGCCAGCTCCTACGAGCAGTACTTC. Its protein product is CASSYIPGASSYEQYF.

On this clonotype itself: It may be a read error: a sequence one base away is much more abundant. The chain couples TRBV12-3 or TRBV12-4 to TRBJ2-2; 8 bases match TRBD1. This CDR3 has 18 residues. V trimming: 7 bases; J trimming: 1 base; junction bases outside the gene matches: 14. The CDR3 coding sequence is TGTGCCAGCACCCTCTGGGCAGGGGGCAAACTGAACACCGGGGAGCTGTTTTTT. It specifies CASTLWAGGKLNTGELFF.

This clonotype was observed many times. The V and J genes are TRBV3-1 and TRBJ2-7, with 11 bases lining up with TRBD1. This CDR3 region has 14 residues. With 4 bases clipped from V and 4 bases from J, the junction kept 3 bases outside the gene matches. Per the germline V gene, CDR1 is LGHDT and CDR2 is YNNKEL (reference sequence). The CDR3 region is CASSPGQGEYEQYF. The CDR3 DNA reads TGTGCCAGCAGCCCGGGACAGGGGGAATACGAGCAGTACTTC.

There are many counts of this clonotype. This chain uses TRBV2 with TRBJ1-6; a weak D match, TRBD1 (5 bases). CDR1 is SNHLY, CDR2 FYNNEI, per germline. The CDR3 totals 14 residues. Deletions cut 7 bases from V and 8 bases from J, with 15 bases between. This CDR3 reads CASNPQGLDSPLHF. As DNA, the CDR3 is TGTGCCAGCAACCCTCAGGGTCTGGATTCACCCCTCCACTTT.

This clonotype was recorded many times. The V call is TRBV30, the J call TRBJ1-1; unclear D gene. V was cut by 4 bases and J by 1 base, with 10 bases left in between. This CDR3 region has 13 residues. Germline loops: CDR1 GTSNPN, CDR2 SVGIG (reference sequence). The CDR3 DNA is TGTGCCTGGAAGGTAATGGGGAACACTGAAGCTTTCTTT. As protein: CAWKVMGNTEAFF.

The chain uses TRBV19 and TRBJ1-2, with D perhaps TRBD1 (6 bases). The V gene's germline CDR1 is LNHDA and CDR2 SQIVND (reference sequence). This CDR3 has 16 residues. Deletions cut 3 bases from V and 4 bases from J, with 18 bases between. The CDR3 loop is CASSISAAEGGYGYTF. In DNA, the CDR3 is TGTGCCAGTAGTATCTCGGCCGCAGAGGGGGGCTATGGCTACACCTTC.

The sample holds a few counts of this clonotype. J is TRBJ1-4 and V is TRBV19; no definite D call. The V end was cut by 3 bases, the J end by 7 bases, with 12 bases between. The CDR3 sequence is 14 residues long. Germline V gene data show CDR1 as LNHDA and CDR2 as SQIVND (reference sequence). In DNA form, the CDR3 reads TGTGCCAGTAGTATCTGGCCCCTTGGTGAAAAACTGTTTTTT. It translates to CASSIWPLGEKLFF.

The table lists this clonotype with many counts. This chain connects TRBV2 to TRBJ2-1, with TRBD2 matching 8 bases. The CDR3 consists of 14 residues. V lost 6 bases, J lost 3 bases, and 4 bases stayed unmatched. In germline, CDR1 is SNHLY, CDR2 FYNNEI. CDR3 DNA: TGTGCCAGCAGGGGCGGGGGGATCTACAATGAGCAGTTCTTC. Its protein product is CASRGGGIYNEQFF.

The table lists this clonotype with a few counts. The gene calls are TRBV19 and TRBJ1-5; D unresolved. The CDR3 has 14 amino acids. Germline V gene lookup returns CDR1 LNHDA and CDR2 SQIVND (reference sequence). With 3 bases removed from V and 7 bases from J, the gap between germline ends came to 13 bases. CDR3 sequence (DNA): TGTGCCAGTAGTATTACCGGGGTTCGGCAGCCCCAGCATTTT. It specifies CASSITGVRQPQHF.

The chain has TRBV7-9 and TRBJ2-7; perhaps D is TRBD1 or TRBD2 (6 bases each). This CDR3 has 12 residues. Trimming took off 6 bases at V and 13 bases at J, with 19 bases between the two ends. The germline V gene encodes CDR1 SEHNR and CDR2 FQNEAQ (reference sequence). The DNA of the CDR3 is TGTGCCAGCAGTCGAACTGGGGGGCGTCAATACTTC. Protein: CASSRTGGRQYF.

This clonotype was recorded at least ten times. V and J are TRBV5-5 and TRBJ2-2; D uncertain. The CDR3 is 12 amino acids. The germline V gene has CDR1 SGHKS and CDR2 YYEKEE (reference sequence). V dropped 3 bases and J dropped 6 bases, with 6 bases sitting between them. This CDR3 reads CASSWMAGELFF. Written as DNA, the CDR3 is TGTGCCAGCAGCTGGATGGCCGGGGAGCTGTTTTTT.

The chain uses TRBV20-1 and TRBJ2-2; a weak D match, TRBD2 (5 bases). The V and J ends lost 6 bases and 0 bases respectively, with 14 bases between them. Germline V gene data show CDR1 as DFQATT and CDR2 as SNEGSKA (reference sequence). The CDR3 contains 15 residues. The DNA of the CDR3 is TGCAGTGCCACGGCGAGGGAAACGAACACCGGGGAGCTGTTTTTT. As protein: CSATARETNTGELFF.